This T cell receptor (beta chain) stems from a study of T-cell reconstitution after alpha-beta-depleted transplantation in children. TCRbeta library preparation incorporated unique molecular identifiers. TCRdb re-called the PCR reads through MiXCR, storing one row per CDR3 protein. In the table there are approximately 520,000 distinct CDR3 sequences, 30% to 35% of which are singletons. J lost 8 bases, V lost 6 bases, and 12 bases had no gene match. This CDR3 spans 14 amino acids. Germline CDR1 reads MNHEY; CDR2 reads SMNVEV (reference sequence). The V gene is TRBV27, the J gene TRBJ1-2; 7 positions match TRBD1. This TCR derives from a human donor who donated a stem cell graft to a child with aplastic anemia. Here the sequenced sample was PBMCs from the stem cell graft donor, taken from the stem cell graft. The CDR3 nucleotides are TGTGCCAGCAGCCCACAGGGGCTCTCCTGGGGCTACACCTTC. It is translated as CASSPQGLSWGYTF.